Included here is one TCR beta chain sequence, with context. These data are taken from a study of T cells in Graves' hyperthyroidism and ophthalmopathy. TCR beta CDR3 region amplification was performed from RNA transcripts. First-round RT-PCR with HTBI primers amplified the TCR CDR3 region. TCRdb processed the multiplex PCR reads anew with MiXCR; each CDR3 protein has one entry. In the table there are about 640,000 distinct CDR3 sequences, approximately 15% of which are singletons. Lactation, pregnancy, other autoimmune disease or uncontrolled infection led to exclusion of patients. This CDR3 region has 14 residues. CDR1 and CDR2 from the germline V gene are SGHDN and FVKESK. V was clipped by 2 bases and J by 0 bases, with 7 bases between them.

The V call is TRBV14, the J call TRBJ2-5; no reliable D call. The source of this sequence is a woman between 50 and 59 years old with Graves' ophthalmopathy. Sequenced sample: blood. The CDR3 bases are TGTGCCAGCAGCCAATACGGTTACCAAGAGACCCAGTACTTC. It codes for CASSQYGYQETQYF.